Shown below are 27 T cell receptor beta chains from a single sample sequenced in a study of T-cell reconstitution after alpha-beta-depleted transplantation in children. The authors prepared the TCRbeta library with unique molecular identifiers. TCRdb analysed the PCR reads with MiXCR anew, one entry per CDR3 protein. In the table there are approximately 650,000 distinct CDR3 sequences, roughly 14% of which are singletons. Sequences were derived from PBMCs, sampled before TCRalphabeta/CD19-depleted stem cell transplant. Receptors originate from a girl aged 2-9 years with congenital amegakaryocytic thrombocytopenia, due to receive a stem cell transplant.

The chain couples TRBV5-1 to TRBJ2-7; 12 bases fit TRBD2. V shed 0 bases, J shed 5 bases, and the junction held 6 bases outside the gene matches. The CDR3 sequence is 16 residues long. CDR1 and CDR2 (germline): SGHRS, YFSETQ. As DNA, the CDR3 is TGCGCCAGCAGCTTGGTTCTAGCGGGAGGGCCTCACGAGCAGTACTTC. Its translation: CASSLVLAGGPHEQYF.

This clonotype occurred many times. CDR3 nucleotides: TGTGCCAGCAGTTTGTTCTCGGGCCCGAGGCAGCCCCAGCATTTT. Protein product: CASSLFSGPRQPQHF. This chain joins TRBV12-3 or TRBV12-4 and TRBJ1-5; D remains unclear. There are 15 residues in the CDR3. The V gene lost 3 bases and the J gene lost 7 bases, with 16 bases spanning the gap.

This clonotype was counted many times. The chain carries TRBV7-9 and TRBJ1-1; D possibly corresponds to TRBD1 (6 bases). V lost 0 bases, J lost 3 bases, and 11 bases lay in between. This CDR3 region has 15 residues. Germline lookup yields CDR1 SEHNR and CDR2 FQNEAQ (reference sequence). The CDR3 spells CASSLAGGEDTEAFF. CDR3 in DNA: TGTGCCAGCAGCTTAGCAGGGGGAGAGGACACTGAAGCTTTCTTT.

For the CDR3, the DNA is TGCGCCAGCAGCCAAGTCGGTCTGGACCAAGAGACCCAGTACTTC. Its translation: CASSQVGLDQETQYF. The V and J genes are TRBV4-1 and TRBJ2-5; no reliable D call. The germline V gene has CDR1 MGHRA and CDR2 YSYEKL. The CDR3 sequence is 15 residues long. V gave up 1 base and J gave up 0 bases, with 9 bases separating them.

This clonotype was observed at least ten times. The CDR3 nucleotides read TGTGCCATCAGTTGGGGACTAGCGGGAGGGCGTAACACCGGGGAGCTGTTTTTT. Translation: CAISWGLAGGRNTGELFF. The chain combines TRBV10-3 with TRBJ2-2; 16 bases map to TRBD2. Trimming at V came to 5 bases and at J to 2 bases, leaving 5 bases not matched to a gene. This CDR3 comprises 18 residues. The germline CDR1 and CDR2 sequences are ENHRY and SYGVKD.

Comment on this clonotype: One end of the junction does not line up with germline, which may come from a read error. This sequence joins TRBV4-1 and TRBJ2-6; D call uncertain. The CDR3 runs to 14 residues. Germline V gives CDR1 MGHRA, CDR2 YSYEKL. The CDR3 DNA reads TGCGCCGGCAGCCTTAGCTCTGGGGCCAACGTCCTGACTTTC. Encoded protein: CAGSLSSGANVLTF.

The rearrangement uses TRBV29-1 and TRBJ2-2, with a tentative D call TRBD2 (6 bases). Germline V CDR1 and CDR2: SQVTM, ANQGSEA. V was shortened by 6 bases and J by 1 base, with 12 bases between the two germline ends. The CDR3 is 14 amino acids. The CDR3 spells CSVRDLQNTGELFF. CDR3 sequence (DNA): TGCAGCGTCCGGGACTTACAGAACACCGGGGAGCTGTTTTTT.

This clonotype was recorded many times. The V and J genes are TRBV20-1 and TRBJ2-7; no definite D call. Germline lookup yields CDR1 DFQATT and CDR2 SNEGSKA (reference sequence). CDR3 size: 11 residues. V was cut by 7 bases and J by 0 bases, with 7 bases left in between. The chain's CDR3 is CSGPRSYEQYF. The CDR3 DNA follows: TGCAGTGGACCGCGCTCCTACGAGCAGTACTTC.

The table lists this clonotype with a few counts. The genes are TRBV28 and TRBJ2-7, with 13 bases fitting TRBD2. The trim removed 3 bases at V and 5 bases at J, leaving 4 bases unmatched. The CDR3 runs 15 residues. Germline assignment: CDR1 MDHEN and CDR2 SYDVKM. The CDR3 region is CASSLTSGRFDEQYF. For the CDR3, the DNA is TGTGCCAGCAGTTTGACTAGCGGGAGGTTTGACGAGCAGTACTTC.

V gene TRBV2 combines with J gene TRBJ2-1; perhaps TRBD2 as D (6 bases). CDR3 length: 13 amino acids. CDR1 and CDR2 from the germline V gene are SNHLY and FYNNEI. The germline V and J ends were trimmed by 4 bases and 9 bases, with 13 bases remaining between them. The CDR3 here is CASSVDGGSEQFF. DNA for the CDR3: TGTGCCAGCAGTGTCGACGGAGGGTCTGAGCAGTTCTTC.

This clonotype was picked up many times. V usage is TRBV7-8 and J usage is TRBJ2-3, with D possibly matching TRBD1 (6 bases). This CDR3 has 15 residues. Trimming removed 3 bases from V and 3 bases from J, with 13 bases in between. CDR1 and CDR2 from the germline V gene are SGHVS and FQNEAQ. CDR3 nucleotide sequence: TGTGCCAGCAGCTTCACAGGGCATGGTACAGATACGCAGTATTTT. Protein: CASSFTGHGTDTQYF. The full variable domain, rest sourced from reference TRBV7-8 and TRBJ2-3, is GAGVSQSPRYKVAKRGQDVALRCDPISGHVSLFWYQQALGQGPEFLTYFQNEAQLDKSGLPSDRFFAERPEGSVSTLKIQRTQQEDSAVYLCASSFTGHGTDTQYFGPGTRLTVL.

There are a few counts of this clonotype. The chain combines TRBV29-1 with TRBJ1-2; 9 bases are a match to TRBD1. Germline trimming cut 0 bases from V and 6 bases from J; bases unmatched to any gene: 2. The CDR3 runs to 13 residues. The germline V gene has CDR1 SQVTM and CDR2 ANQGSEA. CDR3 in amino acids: CSVEDGTGNGYTF. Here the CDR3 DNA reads TGCAGCGTTGAAGATGGGACAGGGAATGGCTACACCTTC.

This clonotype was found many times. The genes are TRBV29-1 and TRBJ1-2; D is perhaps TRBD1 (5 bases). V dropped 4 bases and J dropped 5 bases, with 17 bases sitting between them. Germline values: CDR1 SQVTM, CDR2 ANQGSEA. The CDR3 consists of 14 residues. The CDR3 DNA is TGCAGCGTTGGGGGGGGTGAGGTCGGGTATGGCTACACCTTC. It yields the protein CSVGGGEVGYGYTF. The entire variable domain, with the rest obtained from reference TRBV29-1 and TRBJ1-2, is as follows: SAVISQKPSRDICQRGTSLTIQCQVDSQVTMMFWYRQQPGQSLTLIATANQGSEATYESGFVIDKFPISRPNLTFSTLTVSNMSPEDSSIYLCSVGGGEVGYGYTFGSGTRLTVV.

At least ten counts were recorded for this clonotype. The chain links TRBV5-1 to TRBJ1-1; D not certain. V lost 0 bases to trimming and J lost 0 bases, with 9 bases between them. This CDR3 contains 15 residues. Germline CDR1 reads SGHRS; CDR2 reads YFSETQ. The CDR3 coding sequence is TGCGCCAGCAGCTTGGTAGAATACATGAACACTGAAGCTTTCTTT. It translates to CASSLVEYMNTEAFF.

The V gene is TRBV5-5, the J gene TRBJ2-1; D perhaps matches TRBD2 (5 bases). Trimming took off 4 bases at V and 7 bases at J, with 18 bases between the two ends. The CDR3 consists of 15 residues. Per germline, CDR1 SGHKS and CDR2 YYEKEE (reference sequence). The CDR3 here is CASSPWALAQNEQFF. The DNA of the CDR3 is TGTGCCAGCAGCCCGTGGGCCTTAGCGCAAAATGAGCAGTTCTTC.

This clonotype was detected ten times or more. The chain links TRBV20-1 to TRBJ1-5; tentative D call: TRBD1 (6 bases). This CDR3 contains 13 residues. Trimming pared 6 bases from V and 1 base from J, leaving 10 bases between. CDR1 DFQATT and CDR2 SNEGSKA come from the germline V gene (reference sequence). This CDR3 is CSAPRGSNQPQHF. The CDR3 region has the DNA TGCAGTGCACCGAGGGGGAGCAATCAGCCCCAGCATTTT.

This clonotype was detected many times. Here the CDR3 DNA reads TGTGCCAGCAGCCCAGACGGGTCAGATACGCAGTATTTT. This sequence encodes CASSPDGSDTQYF. This chain joins TRBV5-6 and TRBJ2-3; D gene unclear. The germline V gene has CDR1 SGHDT and CDR2 YYEEEE. This CDR3 comprises 13 residues. Trimming shortened V by 4 bases and J by 4 bases, and 10 bases separated the two germline ends.

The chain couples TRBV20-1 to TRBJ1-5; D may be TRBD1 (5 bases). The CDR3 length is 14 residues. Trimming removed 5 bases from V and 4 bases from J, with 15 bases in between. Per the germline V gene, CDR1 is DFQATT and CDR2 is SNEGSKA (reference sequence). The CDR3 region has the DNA TGCAGTGCTGAGGCGAGGGGAAGAAATCAGCCCCAGCATTTT. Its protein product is CSAEARGRNQPQHF.

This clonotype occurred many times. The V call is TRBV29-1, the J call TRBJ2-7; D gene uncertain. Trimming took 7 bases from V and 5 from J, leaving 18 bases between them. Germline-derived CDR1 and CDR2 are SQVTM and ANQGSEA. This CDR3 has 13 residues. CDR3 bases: TGCAGCGGGCTATTAGGCGGAAAGAACGAGCAGTACTTC. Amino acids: CSGLLGGKNEQYF.

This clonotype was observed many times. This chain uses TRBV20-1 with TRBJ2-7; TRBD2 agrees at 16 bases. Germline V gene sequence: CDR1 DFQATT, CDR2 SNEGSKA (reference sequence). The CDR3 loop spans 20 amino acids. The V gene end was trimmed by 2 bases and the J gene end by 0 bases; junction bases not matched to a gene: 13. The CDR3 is CSARWGTSGRGSVSSYEQYF. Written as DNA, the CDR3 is TGCAGTGCTAGATGGGGGACTAGCGGGAGGGGATCAGTGAGCTCCTACGAGCAGTACTTC.

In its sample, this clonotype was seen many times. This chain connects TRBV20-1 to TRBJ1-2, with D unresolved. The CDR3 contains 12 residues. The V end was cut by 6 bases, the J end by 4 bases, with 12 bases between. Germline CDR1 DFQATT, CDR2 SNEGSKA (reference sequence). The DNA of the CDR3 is TGCAGTGCCCTCCGGGCCACCTATGGCTACACCTTC. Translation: CSALRATYGYTF.

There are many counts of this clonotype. CDR3 loop: CASSFRASGSNEQFF. The CDR3 DNA reads as TGTGCCAGCAGTTTTCGTGCTAGCGGGAGCAATGAGCAGTTCTTC. The V call is TRBV12-3 or TRBV12-4, the J call TRBJ2-1; 10 nucleotides agree with TRBD2. V shed 3 bases and J 6 bases; nucleotides not matched to a gene: 5. This CDR3 is 15 amino acids long.

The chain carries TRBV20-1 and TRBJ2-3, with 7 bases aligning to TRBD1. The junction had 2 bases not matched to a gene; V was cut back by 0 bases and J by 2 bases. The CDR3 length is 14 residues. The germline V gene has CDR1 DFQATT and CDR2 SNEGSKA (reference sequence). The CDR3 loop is CSAREDRITDTQYF. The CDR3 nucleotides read TGCAGTGCTAGAGAGGACAGGATCACAGATACGCAGTATTTT.

CDR3 in DNA: TGTGCCAGCAGCCTACAGGTGGGGGGGCGGGCCACAGATACGCAGTATTTT. Its translation: CASSLQVGGRATDTQYF. The genes are TRBV11-2 and TRBJ2-3; possibly TRBD2 for D (7 bases). The V and J ends lost 5 bases and 2 bases respectively, with 20 bases between them. Germline lookup yields CDR1 SGHAT and CDR2 FQNNGV. This CDR3 has 17 residues.

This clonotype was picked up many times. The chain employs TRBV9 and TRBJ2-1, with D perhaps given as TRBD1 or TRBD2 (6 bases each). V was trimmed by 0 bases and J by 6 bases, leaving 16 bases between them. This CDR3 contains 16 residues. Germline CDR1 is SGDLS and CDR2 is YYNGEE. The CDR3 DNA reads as TGTGCCAGCAGCGTAGAATGGGGGGCTTCGTTCAATGAGCAGTTCTTC. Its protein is CASSVEWGASFNEQFF.

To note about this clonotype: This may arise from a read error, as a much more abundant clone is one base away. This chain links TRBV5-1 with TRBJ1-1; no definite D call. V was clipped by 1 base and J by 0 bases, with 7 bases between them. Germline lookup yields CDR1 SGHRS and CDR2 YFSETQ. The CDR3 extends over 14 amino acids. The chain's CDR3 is CASSLYSMNTEAFF. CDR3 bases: TGCGCCAGCAGCTTGTACAGTATGAACACTGAAGCTTTCTTT.

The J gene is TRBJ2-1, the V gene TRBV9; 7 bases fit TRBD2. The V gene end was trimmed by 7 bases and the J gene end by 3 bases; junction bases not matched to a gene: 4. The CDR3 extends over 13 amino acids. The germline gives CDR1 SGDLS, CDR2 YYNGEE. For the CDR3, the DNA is TGTGCCAGCGGGGGGGAATTCTACAATGAGCAGTTCTTC. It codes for CASGGEFYNEQFF.